In its sample, the clone carrying this TCR beta chain was seen a few times. Its target is not known. Constant-segment primers served in 5'RACE that generated TCR alpha and TCR beta cDNA libraries bearing sample barcodes and UMIs. TCRdb analysed the 5' RACE reads with MiXCR anew, one entry per CDR3 protein. The sample lists about 240,000 distinct CDR3 sequences, approximately 9% occurring once. This sample was included in a study of T-cell memory formation after mild COVID-19. Whole-study context: Most TCR clusters belonged to a single donor.

The study, taken as a whole, reports: A second wave expanding day 15 to 37 was CD4+-biased; contracting clones were balanced. Pre-infection memory carried some responding clones, suggesting that cross-reactive memory joined.

The V gene lost 7 bases and the J gene lost 5 bases, with 17 bases spanning the gap. Germline CDR1 reads MNHEY; CDR2 reads SVGAGI. CDR3 size: 14 residues. The sequence was obtained from a man aged 18-30 years who had mild COVID-19 (a few samples of this study predate the infection). Cell type and time point are not known. Sequencing was carried out using PBMCs or a T cell subset sorted from them (not recorded which). V and J are TRBV6-5 and TRBJ2-5; tentatively, D is TRBD1 or TRBD2 (6 bases each). The chain's CDR3 is CASNPTGGGETQYF. CDR3 nucleotides: TGTGCCAGCAACCCTACCGGGGGCGGGGAGACCCAGTACTTC.